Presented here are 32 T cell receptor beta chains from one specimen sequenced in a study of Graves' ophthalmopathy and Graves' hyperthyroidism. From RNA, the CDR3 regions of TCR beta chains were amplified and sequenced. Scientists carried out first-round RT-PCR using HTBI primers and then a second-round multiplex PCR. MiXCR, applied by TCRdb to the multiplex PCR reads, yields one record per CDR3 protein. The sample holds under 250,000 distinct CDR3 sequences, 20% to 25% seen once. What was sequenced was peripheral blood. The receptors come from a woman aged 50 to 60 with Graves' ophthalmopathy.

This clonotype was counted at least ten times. This CDR3 reads CASSISRTLGKQYF. CDR3 nucleotide sequence: TGTGCCAGCAGTATTTCCCGGACCCTAGGAAAGCAGTACTTC. The chain recombines TRBV6-5 with TRBJ2-7; D is undetermined. The CDR3 extends over 14 amino acids. From germline, CDR1 is MNHEY and CDR2 SVGAGI. The V end lost 5 bases, the J end lost 8 bases, and 19 bases lay between the germline ends.

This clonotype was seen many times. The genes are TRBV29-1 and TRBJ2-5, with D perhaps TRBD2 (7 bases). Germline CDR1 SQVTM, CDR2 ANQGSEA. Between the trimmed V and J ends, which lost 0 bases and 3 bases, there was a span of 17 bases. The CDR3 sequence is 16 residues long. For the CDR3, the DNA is TGCAGCGTTGAAGATCAAAAAGGGGGGGTGGAAGAGACCCAGTACTTC. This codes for CSVEDQKGGVEETQYF. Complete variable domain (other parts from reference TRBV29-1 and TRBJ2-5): SAVISQKPSRDICQRGTSLTIQCQVDSQVTMMFWYRQQPGQSLTLIATANQGSEATYESGFVIDKFPISRPNLTFSTLTVSNMSPEDSSIYLCSVEDQKGGVEETQYFGPGTRLLVL.

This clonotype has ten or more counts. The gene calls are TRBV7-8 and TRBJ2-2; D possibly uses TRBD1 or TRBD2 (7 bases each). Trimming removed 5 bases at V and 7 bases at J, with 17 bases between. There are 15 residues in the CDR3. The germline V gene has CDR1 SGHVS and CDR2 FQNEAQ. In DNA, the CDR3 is TGTGCCAGCAGCGAGGGAGGGGGCCGAGGCGGGGAGCTGTTTTTT. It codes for CASSEGGGRGGELFF.

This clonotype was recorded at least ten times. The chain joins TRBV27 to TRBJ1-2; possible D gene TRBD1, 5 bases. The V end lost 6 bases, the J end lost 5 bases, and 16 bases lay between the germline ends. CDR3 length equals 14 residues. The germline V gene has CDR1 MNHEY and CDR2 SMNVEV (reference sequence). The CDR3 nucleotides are TGTGCCAGCAGGCGAACCAAGGGGTCTTATGGCTACACCTTC. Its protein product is CASRRTKGSYGYTF.

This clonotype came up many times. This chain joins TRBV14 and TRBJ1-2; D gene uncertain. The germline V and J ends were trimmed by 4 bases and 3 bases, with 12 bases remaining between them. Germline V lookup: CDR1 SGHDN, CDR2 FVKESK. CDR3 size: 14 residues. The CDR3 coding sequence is TGTGCCAGCAGCCCTGGCGGGCCGGACTATGGCTACACCTTC. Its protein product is CASSPGGPDYGYTF.

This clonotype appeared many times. DNA of the CDR3: TGTGCCTGGAGTGGACTAGCGGTGAACACCGGGGAGCTGTTTTTT. Amino acids: CAWSGLAVNTGELFF. The chain joins TRBV30 to TRBJ2-2, with 9 nucleotides matching TRBD2. The CDR3 covers 15 residues. After removal of 1 base from V and 1 base from J, the junction contained 1 base not matched to a gene. CDR1 is GTSNPN, CDR2 SVGIG, per germline (reference sequence).

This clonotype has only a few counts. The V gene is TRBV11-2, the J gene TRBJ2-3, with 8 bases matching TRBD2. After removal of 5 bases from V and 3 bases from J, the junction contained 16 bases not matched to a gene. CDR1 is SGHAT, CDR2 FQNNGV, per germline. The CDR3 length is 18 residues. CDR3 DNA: TGTGCCAGCAGCAAAAAGGCTAGCGGGTATGGCGGAACAGATACGCAGTATTTT. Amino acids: CASSKKASGYGGTDTQYF.

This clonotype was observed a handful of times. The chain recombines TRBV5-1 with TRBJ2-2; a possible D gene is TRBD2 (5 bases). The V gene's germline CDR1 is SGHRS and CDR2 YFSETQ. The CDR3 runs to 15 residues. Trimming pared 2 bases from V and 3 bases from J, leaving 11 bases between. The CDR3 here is CASSFGRRYTGELFF. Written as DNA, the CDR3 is TGCGCCAGCAGCTTTGGACGGAGGTACACCGGGGAGCTGTTTTTT.

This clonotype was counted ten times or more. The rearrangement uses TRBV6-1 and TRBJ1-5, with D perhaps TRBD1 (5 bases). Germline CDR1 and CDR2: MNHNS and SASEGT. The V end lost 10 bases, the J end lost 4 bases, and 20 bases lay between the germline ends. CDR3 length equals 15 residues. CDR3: CATKGTQRSNQPQHF. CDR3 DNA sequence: TGTGCCACCAAAGGGACCCAGAGATCTAATCAGCCCCAGCATTTT.

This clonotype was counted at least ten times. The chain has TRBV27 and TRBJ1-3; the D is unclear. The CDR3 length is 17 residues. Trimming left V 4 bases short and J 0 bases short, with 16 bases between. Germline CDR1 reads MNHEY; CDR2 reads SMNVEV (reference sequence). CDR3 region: CASSSTPPLLSGNTIYF. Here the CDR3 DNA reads TGTGCCAGCAGTTCCACTCCCCCCCTACTCTCTGGAAACACCATATATTTT.

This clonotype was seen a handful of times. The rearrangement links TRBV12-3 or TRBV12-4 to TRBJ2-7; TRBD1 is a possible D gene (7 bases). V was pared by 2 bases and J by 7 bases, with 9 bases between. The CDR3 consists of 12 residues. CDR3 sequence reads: CASSLQGGEQYF. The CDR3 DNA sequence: TGTGCCAGCAGTTTACAGGGGGGAGAGCAGTACTTC.

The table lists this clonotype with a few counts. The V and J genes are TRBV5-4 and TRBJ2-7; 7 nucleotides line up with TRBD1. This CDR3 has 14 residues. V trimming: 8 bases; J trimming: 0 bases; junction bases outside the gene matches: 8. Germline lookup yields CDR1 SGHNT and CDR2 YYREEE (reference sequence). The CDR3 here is CASRDSGHSYEQYF. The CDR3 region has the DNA TGTGCCAGTAGGGACAGTGGACACTCCTACGAGCAGTACTTC. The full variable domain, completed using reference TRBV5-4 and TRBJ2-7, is ETGVTQSPTHLIKTRGQQVTLRCSSQSGHNTVSWYQQALGQGPQFIFQYYREEENGRGNFPPRFSGLQFPNYSSELNVNALELDDSALYLCASRDSGHSYEQYFGPGTRLTVT.

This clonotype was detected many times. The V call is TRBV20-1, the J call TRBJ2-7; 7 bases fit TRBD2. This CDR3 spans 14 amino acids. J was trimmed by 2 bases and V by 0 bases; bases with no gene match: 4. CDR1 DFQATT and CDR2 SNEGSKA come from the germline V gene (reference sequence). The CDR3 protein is CSARDPAGAYEQYF. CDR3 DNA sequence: TGCAGTGCTAGAGATCCCGCGGGAGCCTACGAGCAGTACTTC.

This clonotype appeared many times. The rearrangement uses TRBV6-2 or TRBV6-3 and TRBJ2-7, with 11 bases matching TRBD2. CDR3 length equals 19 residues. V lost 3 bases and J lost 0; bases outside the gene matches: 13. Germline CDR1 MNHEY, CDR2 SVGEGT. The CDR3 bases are TGTGCCAGCAGTTATCGGCTAGCGGGAGGAGGTGGTCGCTCCTACGAGCAGTACTTC. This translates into CASSYRLAGGGGRSYEQYF.

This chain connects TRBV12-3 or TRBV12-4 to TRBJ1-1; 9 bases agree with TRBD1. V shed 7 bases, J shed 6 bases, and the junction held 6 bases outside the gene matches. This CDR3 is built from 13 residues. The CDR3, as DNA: TGTGCCAGCATTGGGACAGGGATCGCTGAAGCTTTCTTT. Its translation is CASIGTGIAEAFF.

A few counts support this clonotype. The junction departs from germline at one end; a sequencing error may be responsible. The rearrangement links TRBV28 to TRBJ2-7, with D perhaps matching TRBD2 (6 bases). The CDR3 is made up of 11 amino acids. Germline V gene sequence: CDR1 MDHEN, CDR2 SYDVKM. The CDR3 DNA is TGTGCCAGCAGTTTGTACGGGAGAAGTGACTTC. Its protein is CASSLYGRSDF.

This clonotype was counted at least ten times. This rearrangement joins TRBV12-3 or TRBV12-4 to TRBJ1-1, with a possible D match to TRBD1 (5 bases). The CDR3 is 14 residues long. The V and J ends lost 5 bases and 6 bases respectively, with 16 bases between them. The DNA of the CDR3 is TGTGCCAGCAGTGCAAACGGGGCGAGGCCTGAAGCTTTCTTT. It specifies CASSANGARPEAFF.

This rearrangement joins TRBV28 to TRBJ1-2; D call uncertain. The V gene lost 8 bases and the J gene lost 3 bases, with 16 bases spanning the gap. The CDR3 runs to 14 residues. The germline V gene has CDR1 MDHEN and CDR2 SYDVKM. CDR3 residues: CASSDSGAYYGYTF. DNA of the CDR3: TGTGCCAGCTCTGATTCGGGAGCCTACTATGGCTACACCTTC.

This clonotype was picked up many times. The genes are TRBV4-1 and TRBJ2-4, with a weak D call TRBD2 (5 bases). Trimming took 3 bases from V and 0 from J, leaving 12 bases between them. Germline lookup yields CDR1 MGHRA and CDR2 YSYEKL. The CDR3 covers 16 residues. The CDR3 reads CASSQVAGPAKNIQYF. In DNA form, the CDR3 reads TGCGCCAGCAGCCAGGTTGCGGGTCCAGCCAAAAACATTCAGTACTTC.

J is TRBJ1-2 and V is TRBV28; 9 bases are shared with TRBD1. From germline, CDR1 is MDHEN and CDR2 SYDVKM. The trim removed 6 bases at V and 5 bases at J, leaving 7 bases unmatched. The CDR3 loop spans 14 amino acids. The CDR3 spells CASRRQGGRYGYTF. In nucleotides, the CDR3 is TGTGCCAGCAGACGACAGGGGGGACGGTATGGCTACACCTTC.

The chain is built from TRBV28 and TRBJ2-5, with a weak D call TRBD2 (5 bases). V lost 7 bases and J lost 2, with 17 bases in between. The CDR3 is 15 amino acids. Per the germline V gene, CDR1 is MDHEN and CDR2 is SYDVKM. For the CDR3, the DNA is TGTGCCAGCACACCGATAGGACTGGAACAAGAGACCCAGTACTTC. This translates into CASTPIGLEQETQYF.

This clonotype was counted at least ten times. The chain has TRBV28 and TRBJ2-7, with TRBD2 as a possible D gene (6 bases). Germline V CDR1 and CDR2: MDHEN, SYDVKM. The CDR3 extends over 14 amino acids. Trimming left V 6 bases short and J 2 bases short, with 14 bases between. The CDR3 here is CASRLRGEAYEQYF. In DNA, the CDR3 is TGTGCCAGCAGACTACGCGGGGAGGCCTACGAGCAGTACTTC.

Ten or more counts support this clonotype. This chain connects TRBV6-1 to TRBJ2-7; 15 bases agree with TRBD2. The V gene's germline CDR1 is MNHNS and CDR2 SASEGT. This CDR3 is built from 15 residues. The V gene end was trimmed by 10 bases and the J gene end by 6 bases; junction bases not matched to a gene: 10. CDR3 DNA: TGTGCCACACGTGGGACTAGCGGGAGGACGTCCGAGCAGTACTTC. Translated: CATRGTSGRTSEQYF.

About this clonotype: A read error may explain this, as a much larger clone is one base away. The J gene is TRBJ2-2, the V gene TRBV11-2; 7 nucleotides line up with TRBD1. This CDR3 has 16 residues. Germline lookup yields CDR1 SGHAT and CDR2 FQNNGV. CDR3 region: CAISWTGPDNTGELFF. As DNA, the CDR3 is TGTGCCATCAGCTGGACAGGACCAGACAACACCGGGGAGCTGTTTTTT.

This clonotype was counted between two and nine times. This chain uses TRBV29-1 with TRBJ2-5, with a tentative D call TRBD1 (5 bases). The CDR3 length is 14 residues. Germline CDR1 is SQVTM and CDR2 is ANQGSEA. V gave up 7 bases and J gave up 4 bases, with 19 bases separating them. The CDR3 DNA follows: TGCAGCGCCCGATCCCAGGAAAGGGGAGAGACCCAGTACTTC. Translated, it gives CSARSQERGETQYF. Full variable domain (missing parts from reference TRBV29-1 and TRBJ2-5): SAVISQKPSRDICQRGTSLTIQCQVDSQVTMMFWYRQQPGQSLTLIATANQGSEATYESGFVIDKFPISRPNLTFSTLTVSNMSPEDSSIYLCSARSQERGETQYFGPGTRLLVL.

CDR3 residues: CASSIYLRTSGVPGELFF. The DNA for the CDR3 is TGCGCCAGCAGCATCTACCTTCGGACTAGCGGGGTCCCCGGGGAGCTGTTTTTT. The gene calls are TRBV5-1 and TRBJ2-2, with TRBD2 matching 12 bases. The CDR3 has 18 amino acids. Losses at the gene ends were 4 bases for V and 6 bases for J; bases not matched to a gene: 13. Germline V gives CDR1 SGHRS, CDR2 YFSETQ. Based on the CDR3 plus reference TRBV5-1 and TRBJ2-2, the full variable domain is KAGVTQTPRYLIKTRGQQVTLSCSPISGHRSVSWYQQTPGQGLQFLFEYFSETQRNKGNFPGRFSGRQFSNSRSEMNVSTLELGDSALYLCASSIYLRTSGVPGELFFGEGSRLTVL.

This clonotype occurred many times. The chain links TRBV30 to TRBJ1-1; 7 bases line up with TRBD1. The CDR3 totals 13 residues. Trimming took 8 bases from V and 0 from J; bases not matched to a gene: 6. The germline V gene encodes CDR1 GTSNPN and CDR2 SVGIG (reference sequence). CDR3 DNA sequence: TGTGCCCGAGGGGGCCTCATGAACACTGAAGCTTTCTTT. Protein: CARGGLMNTEAFF.

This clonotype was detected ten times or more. The CDR3 protein is CSARDLWESNQPQHF. The CDR3 nucleotides read TGCAGTGCTAGAGATTTGTGGGAAAGCAATCAGCCCCAGCATTTT. This sequence joins TRBV20-1 and TRBJ1-5, with no clear D. This CDR3 region has 15 residues. Germline loops: CDR1 DFQATT, CDR2 SNEGSKA (reference sequence). The ends were cut back, 0 bases at V and 1 base at J, with 10 bases in the middle.

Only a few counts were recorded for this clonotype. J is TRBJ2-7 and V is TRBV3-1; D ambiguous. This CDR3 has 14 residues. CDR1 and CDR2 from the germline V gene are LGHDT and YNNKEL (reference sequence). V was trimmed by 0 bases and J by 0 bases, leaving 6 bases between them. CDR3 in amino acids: CASSQDPSSYEQYF. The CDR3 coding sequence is TGTGCCAGCAGCCAAGATCCCAGCTCCTACGAGCAGTACTTC.

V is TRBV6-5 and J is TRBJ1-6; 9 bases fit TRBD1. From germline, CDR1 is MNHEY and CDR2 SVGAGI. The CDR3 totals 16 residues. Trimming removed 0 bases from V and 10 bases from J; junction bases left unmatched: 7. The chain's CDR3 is CASSYSMGQGRSPLHF. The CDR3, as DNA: TGTGCCAGCAGTTACTCGATGGGACAGGGTAGATCACCCCTCCACTTT.

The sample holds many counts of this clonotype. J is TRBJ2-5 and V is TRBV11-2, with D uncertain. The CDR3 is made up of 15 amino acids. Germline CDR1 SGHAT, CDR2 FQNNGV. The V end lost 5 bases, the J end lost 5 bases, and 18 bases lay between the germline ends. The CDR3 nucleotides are TGTGCCAGCAGCCCAGAAACGGCGAGAAGGGAGACCCAGTACTTC. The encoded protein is CASSPETARRETQYF.

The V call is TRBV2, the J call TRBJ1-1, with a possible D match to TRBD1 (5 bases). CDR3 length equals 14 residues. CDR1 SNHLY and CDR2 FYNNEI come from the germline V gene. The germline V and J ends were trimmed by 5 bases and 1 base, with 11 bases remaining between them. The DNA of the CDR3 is TGTGCCAGCAGTCGAATGGGGGGGAACACTGAAGCTTTCTTT. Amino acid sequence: CASSRMGGNTEAFF. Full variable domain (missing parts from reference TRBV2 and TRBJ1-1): EPEVTQTPSHQVTQMGQEVILRCVPISNHLYFYWYRQILGQKVEFLVSFYNNEISEKSEIFDDQFSVERPDGSNFTLKIRSTKLEDSAMYFCASSRMGGNTEAFFGQGTRLTVV.